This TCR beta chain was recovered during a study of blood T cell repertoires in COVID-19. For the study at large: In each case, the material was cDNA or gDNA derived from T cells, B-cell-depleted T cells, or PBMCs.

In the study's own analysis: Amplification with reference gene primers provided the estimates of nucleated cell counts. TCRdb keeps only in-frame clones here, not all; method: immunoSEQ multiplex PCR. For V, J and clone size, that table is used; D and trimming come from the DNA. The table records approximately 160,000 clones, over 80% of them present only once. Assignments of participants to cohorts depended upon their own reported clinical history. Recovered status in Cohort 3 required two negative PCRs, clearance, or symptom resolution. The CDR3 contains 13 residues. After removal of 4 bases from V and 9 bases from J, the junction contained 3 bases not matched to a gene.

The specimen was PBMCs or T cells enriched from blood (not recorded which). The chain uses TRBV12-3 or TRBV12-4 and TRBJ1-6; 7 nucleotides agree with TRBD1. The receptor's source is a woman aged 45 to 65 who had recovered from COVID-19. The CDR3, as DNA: TGTGCCAGCAGTTCACAGGGGATTTCACCCCTCCACTTT. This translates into CASSSQGISPLHF.